This T cell receptor (beta chain) was recovered during a study of shared clonotypes between healthy human individuals. Study results and limitations: The genetic and exposure-history diversity represented was limited by few donors.

Deep was the level at which the assay was run. Only in-frame clones appear in the TCRdb table, and some are missing; sequencing was by immunoSEQ multiplex PCR. The sample has 2 million to 2.5 million clones, approximately 95% seen once. After removal of 3 bases from V and 10 bases from J, the junction contained 4 bases not matched to a gene. The CDR3 is made up of 14 amino acids. The germline V gene has CDR1 SGHNT and CDR2 YYREEE (reference sequence). In the case of this clone: Its antigen remains unknown.

The chain is built from TRBV5-4 and TRBJ2-3; 14 bases match TRBD2. Sequencing used naive CD4+ T cells sorted from blood. Subset of the sample: CD45RA+ positively selected. The origin of this receptor is a man aged 18 to 29 in good health. DNA of the CDR3: TGTGCCAGCAGCTGGGGACTAGCGGGGGCATCGCAGTATTTT. This translates into CASSWGLAGASQYF.